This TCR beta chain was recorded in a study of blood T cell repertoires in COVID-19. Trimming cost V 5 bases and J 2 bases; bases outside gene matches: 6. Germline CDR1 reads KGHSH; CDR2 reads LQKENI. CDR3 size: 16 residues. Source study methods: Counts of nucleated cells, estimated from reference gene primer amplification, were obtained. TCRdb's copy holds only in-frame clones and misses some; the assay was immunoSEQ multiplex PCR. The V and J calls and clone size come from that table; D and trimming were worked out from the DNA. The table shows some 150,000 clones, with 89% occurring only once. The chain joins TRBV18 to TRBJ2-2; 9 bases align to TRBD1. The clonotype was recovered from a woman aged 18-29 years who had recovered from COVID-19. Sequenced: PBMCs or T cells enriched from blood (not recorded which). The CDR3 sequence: CASSILQGANTGELFF. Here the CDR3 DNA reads TGTGCCAGCTCAATACTACAGGGGGCAAACACCGGGGAGCTGTTTTTT.